The sequence of this T cell receptor beta chain was determined in a study of cytomegalovirus exposure and HLA in healthy donors. Primers: 60 Vbeta forward and 13 Jbeta reverse. Libraries were prepared by immunoSEQ multiplex PCR; TCRdb keeps only in-frame clonotypes and omits some of them. The sample carries about 160,000 clones, approximately 80% recorded once. This clone occurred a few times. Unmatched junction bases numbered 13, after V lost 0 bases and J lost 5 bases. The CDR3 consists of 18 residues. Germline V CDR1 and CDR2: LGHNA, YSLEER. The chain uses TRBV4-3 and TRBJ2-1; the match to TRBD1 covers 7 bases. This clonotype originated in a man aged 50 to 60 in good health and CMV-seropositive. Sequencing used PBMCs. CDR3 nucleotides: TGCGCCAGCAGCCAAGATCGCCAACAGGGGCCGAGAAACAATGAGCAGTTCTTC. Amino acids: CASSQDRQQGPRNNEQFF.